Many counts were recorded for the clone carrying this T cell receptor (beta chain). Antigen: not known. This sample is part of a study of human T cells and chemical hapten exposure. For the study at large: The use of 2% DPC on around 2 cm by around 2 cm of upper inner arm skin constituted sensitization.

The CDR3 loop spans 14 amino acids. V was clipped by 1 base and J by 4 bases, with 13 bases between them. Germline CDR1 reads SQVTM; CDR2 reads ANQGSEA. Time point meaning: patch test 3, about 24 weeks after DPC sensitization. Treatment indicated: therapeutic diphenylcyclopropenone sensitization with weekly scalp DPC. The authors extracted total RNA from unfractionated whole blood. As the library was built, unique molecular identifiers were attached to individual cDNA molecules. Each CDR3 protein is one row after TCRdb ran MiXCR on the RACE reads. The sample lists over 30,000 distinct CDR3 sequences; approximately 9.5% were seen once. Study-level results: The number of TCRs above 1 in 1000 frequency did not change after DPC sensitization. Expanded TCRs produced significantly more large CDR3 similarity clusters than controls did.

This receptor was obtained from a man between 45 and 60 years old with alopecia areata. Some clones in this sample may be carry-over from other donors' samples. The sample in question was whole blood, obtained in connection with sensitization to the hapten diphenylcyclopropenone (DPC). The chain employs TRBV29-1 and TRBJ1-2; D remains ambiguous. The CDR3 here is CSVEGLGAGYGYTF. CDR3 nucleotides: TGCAGCGTTGAAGGTCTCGGCGCCGGCTATGGCTACACCTTC.